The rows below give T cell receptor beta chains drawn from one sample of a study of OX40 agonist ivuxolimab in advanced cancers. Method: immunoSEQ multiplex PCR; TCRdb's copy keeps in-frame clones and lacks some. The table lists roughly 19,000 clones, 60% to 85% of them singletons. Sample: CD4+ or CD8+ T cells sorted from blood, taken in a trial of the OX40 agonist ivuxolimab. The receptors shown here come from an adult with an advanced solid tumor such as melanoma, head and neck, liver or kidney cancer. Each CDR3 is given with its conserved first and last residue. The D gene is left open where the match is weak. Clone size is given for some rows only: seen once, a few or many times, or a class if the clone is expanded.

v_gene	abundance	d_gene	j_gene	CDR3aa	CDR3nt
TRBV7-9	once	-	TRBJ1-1	CASSPAAYPSFF	TGTGCCAGCAGCCCTGCCGCCTATCCGTCTTTCTTT
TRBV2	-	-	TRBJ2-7	CASSPADGYEQYF	TGTGCCAGCAGTCCAGCTGACGGATACGAGCAGTACTTC
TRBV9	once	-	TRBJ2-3	CASSVEGGRSTDTQYF	TGTGCCAGCAGCGTAGAGGGGGGACGTAGCACAGATACGCAGTATTTT
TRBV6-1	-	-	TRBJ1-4	CASSDPPETNEKLFF	TGTGCCAGCAGCGACCCACCCGAGACTAATGAAAAACTGTTTTTT
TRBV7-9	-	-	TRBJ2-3	CASSSNRVGTDTQYF	TGTGCCAGCAGCTCCAACAGGGTTGGGACAGATACGCAGTATTTT
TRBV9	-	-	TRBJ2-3	CASSAGHLVSDTQYF	TGTGCCAGCAGCGCGGGACACCTCGTCTCAGATACGCAGTATTTT
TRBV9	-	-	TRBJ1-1	CASSVEGRANTEAFF	TGTGCCAGCAGCGTAGAGGGCAGGGCGAACACTGAAGCTTTCTTT
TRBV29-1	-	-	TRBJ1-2	CSVRSGAGGYTF	TGCAGCGTTAGATCGGGCGCTGGTGGCTACACCTTC
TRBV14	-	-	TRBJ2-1	CASSQVGGGEQFF	TGTGCCAGCAGCCAAGTAGGGGGAGGTGAGCAGTTCTTC
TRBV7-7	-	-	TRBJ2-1	CAPPGNEQFF	TGTGCTCCCCCCGGGAATGAGCAGTTCTTC
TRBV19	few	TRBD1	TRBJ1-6	CASKQGQQNSPLHF	TGTGCCAGTAAACAGGGACAGCAAAATTCACCCCTCCACTTT
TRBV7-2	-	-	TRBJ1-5	CASSVGPRWGDNQPQHF	TGTGCCAGCAGCGTCGGACCACGGTGGGGGGACAATCAGCCCCAGCATTTT
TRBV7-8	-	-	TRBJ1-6	CASSLGVSPLHF	TGTGCCAGCAGCTTAGGCGTGTCACCCCTCCACTTT
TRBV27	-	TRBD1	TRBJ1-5	CASSPGTVYSNQPQHF	TGTGCCAGCAGTCCTGGGACAGTCTATAGCAATCAGCCCCAGCATTTT
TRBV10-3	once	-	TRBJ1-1	CAITQTANTEAFF	TGTGCCATCACCCAGACAGCGAACACTGAAGCTTTCTTT
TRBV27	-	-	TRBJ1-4	CASSSWTATNEKLFF	TGTGCCAGCAGTTCCTGGACAGCAACTAATGAAAAACTGTTTTTT
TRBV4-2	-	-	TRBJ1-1	CASSPPGGNTEAFF	TGTGCCAGCAGCCCCCCCGGCGGGAACACTGAAGCTTTCTTT
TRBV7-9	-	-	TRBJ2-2	CASSHLTGHNTGELFF	TGTGCCAGCAGCCACCTGACAGGCCATAACACCGGGGAGCTGTTTTTT
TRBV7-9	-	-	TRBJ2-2	CASSATPQRELFF	TGTGCCAGCAGCGCGACCCCCCAGAGGGAGCTGTTTTTT
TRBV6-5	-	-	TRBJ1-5	CASSRPGSNQPQHF	TGTGCCAGCAGCCGACCCGGTAGCAATCAGCCCCAGCATTTT
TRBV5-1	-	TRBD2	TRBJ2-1	CASSFLAGANPYNEQFF	TGCGCCAGCAGCTTTCTAGCGGGGGCCAACCCTTACAATGAGCAGTTCTTC
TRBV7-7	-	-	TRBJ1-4	CASSPRHGLEKLFF	TGTGCCAGCAGTCCTCGACATGGTTTGGAAAAACTGTTTTTT
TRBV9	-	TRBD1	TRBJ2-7	CASSPTGGEQYF	TGTGCCAGCAGTCCGACAGGGGGTGAGCAGTACTTC
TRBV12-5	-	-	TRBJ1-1	CASGSRDYVTNTEAFF	TGTGCTAGTGGGTCCCGGGATTACGTTACGAACACTGAAGCTTTCTTT
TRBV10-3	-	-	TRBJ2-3	CATADPPRPQYF	TGTGCCACCGCTGATCCCCCGAGGCCGCAGTATTTT
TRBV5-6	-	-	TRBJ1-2	CASSFQGGYTF	TGTGCCAGCAGCTTTCAGGGCGGCTACACCTTC
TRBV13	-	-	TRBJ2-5	CASSTRGPEKTQYF	TGTGCCAGCAGCACCCGGGGGCCGGAGAAGACCCAGTACTTC
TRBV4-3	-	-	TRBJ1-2	CASSQGLRGYTF	TGCGCCAGCAGCCAGGGGCTTCGGGGCTACACCTTC
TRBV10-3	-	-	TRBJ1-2	CAISDPNGAKGPYGYTF	TGTGCCATCAGTGACCCTAACGGGGCGAAAGGACCCTATGGCTACACCTTC
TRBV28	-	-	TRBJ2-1	CASREQGNEQFF	TGTGCCAGCAGGGAACAAGGGAATGAGCAGTTCTTC
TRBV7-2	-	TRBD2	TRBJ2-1	CASSLSLGLAGGGEQFF	TGTGCCAGCAGCTTATCCCTCGGGTTAGCGGGGGGTGGAGAGCAGTTCTTC
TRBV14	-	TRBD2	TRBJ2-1	CASSQDLWGGDSYNEQFF	TGTGCCAGCAGCCAAGATCTCTGGGGGGGGGACTCCTACAATGAGCAGTTCTTC
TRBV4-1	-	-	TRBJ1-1	CASSQVGTHGNTEAFF	TGCGCCAGCAGCCAAGTGGGGACTCACGGAAACACTGAAGCTTTCTTT
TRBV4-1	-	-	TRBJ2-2	CASSQGGTGELFF	TGCGCCAGCAGCCAAGGCGGCACCGGGGAGCTGTTTTTT
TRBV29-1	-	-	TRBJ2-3	CSVVWAHPLSTDTQYF	TGCAGCGTTGTGTGGGCCCACCCCCTAAGCACAGATACGCAGTATTTT
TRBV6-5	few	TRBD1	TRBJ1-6	CASSGTVGDSPLHF	TGTGCCAGCAGTGGGACAGTTGGGGATTCACCCCTCCACTTT
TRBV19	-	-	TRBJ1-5	CASSYLLYSNQPQHF	TGTGCCAGTAGCTACCTCTTATATAGCAATCAGCCCCAGCATTTT
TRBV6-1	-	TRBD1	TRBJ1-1	CASSDWTGGGLGTEAFF	TGTGCCAGCAGTGACTGGACAGGGGGCGGTTTGGGGACTGAAGCTTTCTTT
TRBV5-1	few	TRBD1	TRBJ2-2	CASSPGTGLNTGELFF	TGCGCCAGCAGCCCCGGGACAGGGCTGAACACCGGGGAGCTGTTTTTT
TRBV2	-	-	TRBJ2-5	CASNPWQARETQYF	TGTGCCAGCAATCCTTGGCAGGCTAGAGAGACCCAGTACTTC
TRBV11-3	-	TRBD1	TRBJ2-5	CASSRWTGKETQYF	TGTGCCAGCAGCCGCTGGACAGGGAAAGAGACCCAGTACTTC
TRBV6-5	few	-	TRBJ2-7	CASSPTNEAYEQYF	TGTGCCAGCAGCCCAACAAATGAGGCCTACGAGCAGTACTTC
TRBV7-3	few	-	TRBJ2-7	CASSLRVPSHEQYF	TGTGCCAGCAGCTTAAGGGTGCCTTCCCACGAGCAGTACTTC
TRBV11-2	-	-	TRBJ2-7	CASSLDQGSYEQYF	TGTGCCAGCAGCTTAGACCAGGGCTCCTACGAGCAGTACTTC
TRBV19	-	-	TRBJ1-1	CAVRTWATEAFF	TGTGCCGTCCGGACCTGGGCGACTGAAGCTTTCTTT
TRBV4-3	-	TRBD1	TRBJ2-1	CASSLTGSHNEQFF	TGCGCCAGCAGCCTGACAGGGTCCCACAATGAGCAGTTCTTC
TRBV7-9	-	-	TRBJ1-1	CASSLGRGMNTEAFF	TGTGCCAGCAGCTTAGGGAGGGGCATGAACACTGAAGCTTTCTTT
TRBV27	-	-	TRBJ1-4	CASSLRGDLDEKLFF	TGTGCCAGCAGTTTAAGGGGGGATTTAGACGAAAAACTGTTTTTT
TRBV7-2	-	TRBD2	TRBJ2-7	CASSLDAGVTYEQYF	TGTGCCAGCAGCTTAGATGCGGGGGTAACCTACGAGCAGTACTTC
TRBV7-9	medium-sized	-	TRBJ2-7	CASTPDRSSYEQYF	TGTGCCAGCACCCCAGACAGGAGCTCCTACGAGCAGTACTTC